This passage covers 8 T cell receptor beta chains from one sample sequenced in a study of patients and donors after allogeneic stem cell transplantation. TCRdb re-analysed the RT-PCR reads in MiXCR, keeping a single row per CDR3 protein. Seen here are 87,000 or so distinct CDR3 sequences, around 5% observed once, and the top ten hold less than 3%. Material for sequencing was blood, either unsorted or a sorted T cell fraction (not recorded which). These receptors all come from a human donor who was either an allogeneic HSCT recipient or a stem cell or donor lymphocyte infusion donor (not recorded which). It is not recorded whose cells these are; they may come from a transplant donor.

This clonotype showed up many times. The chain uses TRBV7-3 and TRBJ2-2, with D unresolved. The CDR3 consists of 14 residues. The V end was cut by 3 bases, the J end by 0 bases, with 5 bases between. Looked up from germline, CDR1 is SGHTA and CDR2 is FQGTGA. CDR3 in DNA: TGTGCCAGCAGCTTTGGGTCGAACACCGGGGAGCTGTTTTTT. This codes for CASSFGSNTGELFF.

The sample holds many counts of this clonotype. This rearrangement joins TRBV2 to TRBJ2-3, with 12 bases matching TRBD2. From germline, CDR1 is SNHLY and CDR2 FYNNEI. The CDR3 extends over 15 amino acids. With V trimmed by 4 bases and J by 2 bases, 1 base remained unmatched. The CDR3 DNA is TGTGCCAGCAGTGGACTAGCGGGGGTCACAGATACGCAGTATTTT. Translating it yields CASSGLAGVTDTQYF.

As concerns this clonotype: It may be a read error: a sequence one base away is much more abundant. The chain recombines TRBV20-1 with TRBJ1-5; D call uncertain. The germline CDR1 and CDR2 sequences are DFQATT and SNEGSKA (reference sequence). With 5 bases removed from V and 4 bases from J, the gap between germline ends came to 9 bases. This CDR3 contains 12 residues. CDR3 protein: CSAGAGNQPQHF. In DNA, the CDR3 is TGCAGTGCTGGAGCCGGAAATCAGCCCCAGCATTTT.

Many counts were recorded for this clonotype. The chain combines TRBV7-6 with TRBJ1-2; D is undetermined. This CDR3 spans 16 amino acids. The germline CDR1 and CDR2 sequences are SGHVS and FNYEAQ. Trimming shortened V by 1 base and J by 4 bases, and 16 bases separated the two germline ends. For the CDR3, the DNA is TGTGCCAGCAGCTTAGAGTCGGGCCAGTCCTTCTATGGCTACACCTTC. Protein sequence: CASSLESGQSFYGYTF.

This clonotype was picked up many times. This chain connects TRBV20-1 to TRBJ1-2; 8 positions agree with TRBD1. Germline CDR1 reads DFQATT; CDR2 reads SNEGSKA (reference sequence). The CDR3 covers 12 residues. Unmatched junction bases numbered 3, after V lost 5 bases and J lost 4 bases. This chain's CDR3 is CSASGTGYGYTF. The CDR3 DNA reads TGCAGTGCTTCCGGGACAGGCTATGGCTACACCTTC.

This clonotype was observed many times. CDR3 DNA: TGTGCCAGCAGCTTACGGGGGGGCTACGAGCAGTACTTC. It yields the protein CASSLRGGYEQYF. The gene calls are TRBV11-2 and TRBJ2-7; 8 bases line up with TRBD2. The ends lost 2 bases at V and 3 bases at J; junction bases unmatched: 0. The germline CDR1 and CDR2 sequences are SGHAT and FQNNGV. The CDR3 has 13 residues.

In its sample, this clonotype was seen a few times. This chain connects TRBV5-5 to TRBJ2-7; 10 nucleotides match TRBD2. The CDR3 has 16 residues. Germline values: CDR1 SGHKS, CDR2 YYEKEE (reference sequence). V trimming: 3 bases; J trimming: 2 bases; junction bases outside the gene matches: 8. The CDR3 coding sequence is TGTGCCAGCAGCTCGGTCCGGACTAGCGGAACCTACGAGCAGTACTTC. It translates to CASSSVRTSGTYEQYF.

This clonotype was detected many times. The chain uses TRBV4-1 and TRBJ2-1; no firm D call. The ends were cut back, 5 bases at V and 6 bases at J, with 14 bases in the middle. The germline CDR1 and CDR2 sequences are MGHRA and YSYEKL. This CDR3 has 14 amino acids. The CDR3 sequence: CASSSLVSSNEQFF. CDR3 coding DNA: TGCGCCAGCAGCAGCCTAGTGAGTTCCAATGAGCAGTTCTTC.